The TCR beta chain described here comes from a study of blood T cell repertoires in COVID-19. As for the study in general: Spain, Italy and the United States supplied samples that represented acute and convalescent COVID-19.

TCRdb keeps only in-frame clones here, not all; method: immunoSEQ multiplex PCR. Among roughly 200,000 clones listed, about 87% were seen once. CDR3 length: 16 amino acids. Germline CDR1 and CDR2: KGHDR and SFDVKD. V was clipped by 3 bases and J by 3 bases; unmatched bases: 8. The sample was PBMCs or T cells enriched from blood (not recorded which). The receptor comes from a man aged 30 to 39 who had recovered from COVID-19. J is TRBJ2-5 and V is TRBV24-1; 8 bases agree with TRBD1. The CDR3 loop is CATSDIPLTGEETQYF. CDR3 DNA: TGTGCCACCAGTGATATACCCCTGACAGGGGAAGAGACCCAGTACTTC.